A single sample is the source of the 32 T cell receptor beta chains below, sequenced in a study of human T cells and chemical hapten exposure. This sample's time point: pre-sensitization, week 0. Treatment reported: therapeutic diphenylcyclopropenone sensitization with weekly scalp DPC. TCRdb re-analysed the RACE reads in MiXCR, keeping a single row per CDR3 protein. The table has 120,000 or so distinct CDR3 sequences, roughly 13% seen once. Material: whole blood, obtained in connection with sensitization to the hapten diphenylcyclopropenone (DPC). These receptors all come from a woman between 18 and 30 years old with alopecia areata. Some clones in this sample may be carry-over from other donors' samples.

The rearrangement links TRBV20-1 to TRBJ1-1; no definite D call. CDR1 DFQATT and CDR2 SNEGSKA come from the germline V gene (reference sequence). This CDR3 contains 15 residues. V lost 5 bases to trimming and J lost 0 bases, with 16 bases between them. The CDR3 loop reads CSAVQAATVNTEAFF. The CDR3 DNA follows: TGCAGTGCTGTTCAAGCGGCTACAGTGAACACTGAAGCTTTCTTT.

This clonotype appeared many times. J is TRBJ2-5 and V is TRBV10-2, with 7 bases lining up with TRBD2. V shed 1 base, J shed 5 bases, and the junction held 4 bases outside the gene matches. Germline-derived CDR1 and CDR2 are WSHSY and SAAADI. The CDR3 sequence is 14 residues long. CDR3 bases: TGCGCCAGCAGTGAGTTGGGAGGGGACGAGACCCAGTACTTC. Translation: CASSELGGDETQYF.

This clonotype was detected many times. This chain uses TRBV29-1 with TRBJ2-1, with a possible D match to TRBD1 (5 bases). Deletions cut 5 bases from V and 0 bases from J, with 14 bases between. The CDR3 runs 15 residues. The germline V gene has CDR1 SQVTM and CDR2 ANQGSEA. The chain's CDR3 is CSVLSDSSSYNEQFF. CDR3 DNA sequence: TGCAGCGTTTTGAGCGACAGTAGCTCCTACAATGAGCAGTTCTTC.

This clonotype was picked up many times. The chain is built from TRBV3-1 and TRBJ2-1; TRBD2 matches at 9 bases. Trimming at V came to 3 bases and at J to 9 bases, leaving 3 bases not matched to a gene. From germline, CDR1 is LGHDT and CDR2 YNNKEL (reference sequence). CDR3 size: 13 residues. CDR3 nucleotides: TGTGCCAGCAGCCAGGGACTAGCCGGTGAGCAGTTCTTC. Amino acid sequence: CASSQGLAGEQFF.

This clonotype occurred many times. The chain carries TRBV11-2 and TRBJ1-4; D possibly corresponds to TRBD1 (6 bases). The V end was cut by 1 base, the J end by 12 bases, with 18 bases between. Germline V gene lookup returns CDR1 SGHAT and CDR2 FQNNGV. The CDR3 sequence is 15 residues long. CDR3 amino acids: CASSLGQAPFEELFF. CDR3 DNA: TGTGCCAGCAGCTTAGGACAGGCGCCGTTCGAGGAACTGTTTTTT.

The chain recombines TRBV9 with TRBJ2-7; 8 bases are a match to TRBD2. There are 13 residues in the CDR3. V shed 3 bases and J 2 bases; nucleotides not matched to a gene: 1. Per the germline V gene, CDR1 is SGDLS and CDR2 is YYNGEE. In DNA form, the CDR3 reads TGTGCCAGCAGCGCGGGACTAGCCTACGAGCAGTACTTC. It is translated as CASSAGLAYEQYF.

This clonotype was seen a handful of times. The V gene is TRBV11-2, the J gene TRBJ2-2; D gene unclear. The length of the CDR3 is 13 residues. V lost 2 bases, J lost 0 bases, and 1 base lay in between. CDR1 and CDR2 from the germline V gene are SGHAT and FQNNGV. The CDR3 nucleotides are TGTGCCAGCAGCTTAACGAACACCGGGGAGCTGTTTTTT. It translates to CASSLTNTGELFF. Using reference TRBV11-2 and TRBJ2-2 for the parts outside the CDR3, the full variable domain is EAGVAQSPRYKIIEKRQSVAFWCNPISGHATLYWYQQILGQGPKLLIQFQNNGVVDDSQLPKDRFSAERLKGVDSTLKIQPAKLEDSAVYLCASSLTNTGELFFGEGSRLTVL.

This clonotype came up a few times. This chain uses TRBV20-1 with TRBJ2-4, with 7 positions matching TRBD1. This CDR3 spans 14 amino acids. The V segment lost 3 bases and the J segment 7 bases; nucleotides outside the gene matches: 9. The germline V gene encodes CDR1 DFQATT and CDR2 SNEGSKA (reference sequence). The CDR3 region has the DNA TGCAGTGCTAGCGACAGGGTCAGGGGGAACATTCAGTACTTC. This encodes CSASDRVRGNIQYF.

A few counts support this clonotype. The chain uses TRBV5-4 and TRBJ2-5; D call uncertain. V shed 1 base and J shed 7 bases, with 11 bases lying between them. There are 13 residues in the CDR3. Germline CDR1 SGHNT, CDR2 YYREEE (reference sequence). CDR3 sequence reads: CASSLMRIGTQYF. In DNA form, the CDR3 reads TGTGCCAGCAGCTTGATGAGGATCGGGACCCAGTACTTC.

A few counts support this clonotype. V usage is TRBV7-9 and J usage is TRBJ2-1; the match to TRBD2 covers 12 bases. Germline V gene data show CDR1 as SEHNR and CDR2 as FQNEAQ (reference sequence). The CDR3 contains 16 residues. V gave up 6 bases and J gave up 8 bases; unmatched junction bases: 11. The CDR3 region has the DNA TGTGCCAGCAGTCGGACTAGCGGGGATCTCTGGGATGAGCAGTTCTTC. Translating it yields CASSRTSGDLWDEQFF.

This clonotype was seen only a few times. The V call is TRBV6-2 or TRBV6-3, the J call TRBJ1-6; 8 bases align to TRBD1. V gave up 5 bases and J gave up 9 bases; unmatched junction bases: 6. The CDR3 is 14 residues long. Per germline, CDR1 MNHEY and CDR2 SVGEGT. The CDR3 loop reads CASSKRTGPSPLHF. The DNA of the CDR3 is TGTGCCAGCAGTAAACGGACAGGGCCTTCACCCCTCCACTTT.

The chain recombines TRBV20-1 with TRBJ2-3; D gene unclear. The germline V and J ends were trimmed by 2 bases and 2 bases, with 5 bases remaining between them. The CDR3 loop spans 12 amino acids. From germline, CDR1 is DFQATT and CDR2 SNEGSKA (reference sequence). The CDR3 here is CSARSITDTQYF. For the CDR3, the DNA is TGCAGTGCTAGATCCATCACAGATACGCAGTATTTT.

The chain uses TRBV29-1 and TRBJ2-6; D is uncertain. V was clipped by 1 base and J by 1 base, with 14 bases between them. In germline, CDR1 is SQVTM, CDR2 ANQGSEA. The CDR3 totals 17 residues. The CDR3 region is CSVEGGEAQSGANVLTF. CDR3 bases: TGCAGCGTTGAAGGCGGTGAAGCACAATCTGGGGCCAACGTCCTGACTTTC.

In DNA form, the CDR3 reads TGTGCTAGTGGTTTGGTATATCAGCCCCAGCATTTT. Translating gives CASGLVYQPQHF. V is TRBV12-5 and J is TRBJ1-5; no clear D gene. The germline V and J ends were trimmed by 0 bases and 5 bases, with 2 bases remaining between them. This CDR3 contains 12 residues. The germline gives CDR1 LGHNT, CDR2 FRNRAP.

This chain links TRBV7-2 with TRBJ2-1, with TRBD2 matching over 7 bases. The CDR3 is made up of 15 amino acids. CDR1 and CDR2 (germline): SGHTA, FQGNSA. The ends lost 5 bases at V and 2 bases at J; junction bases unmatched: 6. This CDR3 is CASSPGRGAYNEQFF. CDR3 coding DNA: TGTGCCAGCAGCCCGGGACGGGGGGCCTACAATGAGCAGTTCTTC.

This clonotype was detected a few times. This sequence joins TRBV12-5 and TRBJ1-5; 8 nucleotides match TRBD1. The V segment lost 4 bases and the J segment 4 bases; nucleotides outside the gene matches: 12. The germline V gene encodes CDR1 LGHNT and CDR2 FRNRAP. The CDR3 sequence is 17 residues long. The CDR3 nucleotides read TGTGCTAGTGGTTCCGGTAGATATACAGGGGGAAATCAGCCCCAGCATTTT. This encodes CASGSGRYTGGNQPQHF.

The V call is TRBV5-1, the J call TRBJ2-3, with 15 bases aligning to TRBD2. Per germline, CDR1 SGHRS and CDR2 YFSETQ. This CDR3 is 16 amino acids long. The V segment lost 3 bases and the J segment 6 bases; nucleotides outside the gene matches: 5. CDR3 sequence (DNA): TGCGCCAGCAGCTACGGACTAGCGGGGGGGCCGGATACGCAGTATTTT. Translated, it gives CASSYGLAGGPDTQYF.

In its sample, this clonotype was seen a few times. The chain carries TRBV7-9 and TRBJ1-1; D remains ambiguous. From germline, CDR1 is SEHNR and CDR2 FQNEAQ (reference sequence). The V end was cut by 3 bases, the J end by 8 bases, with 10 bases between. The CDR3 has 12 amino acids. The CDR3 is CASSFFPGEAFF. In nucleotides, the CDR3 is TGTGCCAGCAGCTTCTTCCCGGGGGAAGCTTTCTTT.

In this sample, this clonotype turned up a few times. The chain employs TRBV15 and TRBJ2-3; D is unresolved. Trimming shortened V by 0 bases and J by 6 bases, and 7 bases separated the two germline ends. Germline CDR1 reads LNHNV; CDR2 reads YYDKDF (reference sequence). The CDR3 sequence is 13 residues long. The CDR3: CATSRDQGDTQYF. The CDR3 DNA is TGTGCCACCAGCAGAGATCAAGGCGATACGCAGTATTTT.

The rearrangement links TRBV5-4 to TRBJ2-5; D ambiguous. Germline V gene lookup returns CDR1 SGHNT and CDR2 YYREEE (reference sequence). This CDR3 spans 13 amino acids. Trimming took 0 bases from V and 8 from J, leaving 11 bases between them. DNA for the CDR3: TGTGCCAGCAGCTTGGGATTAACAGAAACCCAGTACTTC. Translation: CASSLGLTETQYF.

This clonotype has at least ten counts. V gene TRBV4-2 combines with J gene TRBJ2-3; D is unclear. The CDR3 length is 15 residues. Germline CDR1 is LGHNA and CDR2 is YNFKEQ. Trimming cost V 1 base and J 0 bases, with 8 bases left between them. DNA for the CDR3: TGTGCCAGCAGCCAAGCCAGCCCTAGCACAGATACGCAGTATTTT. Amino acids: CASSQASPSTDTQYF.

The chain joins TRBV4-1 to TRBJ1-1, with D tentatively TRBD1 (6 bases). Per the germline V gene, CDR1 is MGHRA and CDR2 is YSYEKL. V shed 0 bases and J shed 4 bases, with 18 bases lying between them. CDR3 length: 17 residues. The DNA of the CDR3 is TGCGCCAGCAGCCAAGAGTCTGGTAGGGCCAGGGGCACTGAAGCTTTCTTT. This translates into CASSQESGRARGTEAFF.

This clonotype was observed a handful of times. The chain uses TRBV29-1 and TRBJ2-1, with D perhaps TRBD1 (5 bases). V was cut by 2 bases and J by 9 bases, with 11 bases left in between. Per the germline V gene, CDR1 is SQVTM and CDR2 is ANQGSEA. The CDR3 loop spans 12 amino acids. The chain's CDR3 is CSVEFRVGEQFF. CDR3 DNA sequence: TGCAGCGTTGAATTCAGGGTTGGTGAGCAGTTCTTC.

The chain's CDR3 is CASSLAGRNTEAFF. Written as DNA, the CDR3 is TGTGCCAGCAGCTTAGCGGGTCGGAACACTGAAGCTTTCTTT. This chain connects TRBV7-8 to TRBJ1-1; D not certain. Trimming stripped 0 bases from V and 1 base from J, with 6 bases between. CDR1 is SGHVS, CDR2 FQNEAQ, per germline. CDR3 length: 14 residues.

The chain couples TRBV7-9 to TRBJ2-3; 13 nucleotides line up with TRBD2. J lost 2 bases, V lost 5 bases, and 4 bases had no gene match. The CDR3 is made up of 16 amino acids. From germline, CDR1 is SEHNR and CDR2 FQNEAQ (reference sequence). CDR3 bases: TGTGCCAGCAGCCAGGGACTAGCGGGACACACAGATACGCAGTATTTT. Translating it yields CASSQGLAGHTDTQYF.

This clonotype was seen a handful of times. V and J are TRBV5-1 and TRBJ2-6; a weak D match, TRBD1 (6 bases). Trimming cost V 6 bases and J 0 bases, with 10 bases left between them. This CDR3 has 15 amino acids. CDR1 and CDR2 from the germline V gene are SGHRS and YFSETQ. The CDR3 is CASTQGISGANVLTF. As DNA, the CDR3 is TGCGCCAGCACTCAGGGGATCTCTGGGGCCAACGTCCTGACTTTC.

This clonotype was seen only a few times. J is TRBJ1-5 and V is TRBV7-9; no definite D call. Trimming pared 1 base from V and 1 base from J, leaving 8 bases between. The CDR3 spans 15 residues. Germline V gene lookup returns CDR1 SEHNR and CDR2 FQNEAQ (reference sequence). CDR3: CASSLEAGSNQPQHF. CDR3 nucleotide sequence: TGTGCCAGCAGCTTAGAGGCAGGAAGCAATCAGCCCCAGCATTTT.

The V and J genes are TRBV12-3 or TRBV12-4 and TRBJ2-6; 8 bases match TRBD1. The CDR3 spans 16 residues. V was clipped by 5 bases and J by 0 bases; unmatched bases: 3. The DNA for the CDR3 is TGTGCCAGCAGTCCCGACAGGGGCTCTGGGGCCAACGTCCTGACTTTC. It is translated as CASSPDRGSGANVLTF.

This rearrangement joins TRBV10-3 to TRBJ1-2, with a weak D call TRBD1 (6 bases). Trimming shortened V by 7 bases and J by 5 bases, and 14 bases separated the two germline ends. Germline V gene sequence: CDR1 ENHRY, CDR2 SYGVKD. The CDR3 consists of 13 residues. DNA of the CDR3: TGTGCCATCAAGGGGGGGCTTGGTTATGGCTACACCTTC. Residues: CAIKGGLGYGYTF.

This clonotype appeared many times. J is TRBJ2-7 and V is TRBV3-1; D might be TRBD2 (7 bases). Trimming removed 3 bases from V and 6 bases from J, with 15 bases in between. CDR1 is LGHDT and CDR2 is YNNKEL in the germline V gene (reference sequence). This CDR3 is 14 amino acids long. The CDR3 loop reads CASSHAGAVFEQYF. CDR3 DNA sequence: TGTGCCAGCAGCCATGCGGGGGCCGTTTTCGAGCAGTACTTC.

The chain links TRBV14 to TRBJ2-1; D is unclear. V lost 4 bases, J lost 7 bases, and 20 bases lay in between. The CDR3 extends over 16 amino acids. CDR1 is SGHDN, CDR2 FVKESK, per germline. The CDR3 DNA reads TGTGCCAGCAGCCCCCCCGGGCTCTTGGTAAGGAATGAGCAGTTCTTC. This translates into CASSPPGLLVRNEQFF.

This clonotype came up a few times. The genes are TRBV28 and TRBJ1-1, with D hard to call. Germline CDR1 reads MDHEN; CDR2 reads SYDVKM. There are 13 residues in the CDR3. The ends were cut back, 5 bases at V and 0 bases at J, with 7 bases in the middle. CDR3 sequence reads: CASSRTMNTEAFF. The CDR3 coding sequence is TGTGCCAGCAGTCGCACCATGAACACTGAAGCTTTCTTT.